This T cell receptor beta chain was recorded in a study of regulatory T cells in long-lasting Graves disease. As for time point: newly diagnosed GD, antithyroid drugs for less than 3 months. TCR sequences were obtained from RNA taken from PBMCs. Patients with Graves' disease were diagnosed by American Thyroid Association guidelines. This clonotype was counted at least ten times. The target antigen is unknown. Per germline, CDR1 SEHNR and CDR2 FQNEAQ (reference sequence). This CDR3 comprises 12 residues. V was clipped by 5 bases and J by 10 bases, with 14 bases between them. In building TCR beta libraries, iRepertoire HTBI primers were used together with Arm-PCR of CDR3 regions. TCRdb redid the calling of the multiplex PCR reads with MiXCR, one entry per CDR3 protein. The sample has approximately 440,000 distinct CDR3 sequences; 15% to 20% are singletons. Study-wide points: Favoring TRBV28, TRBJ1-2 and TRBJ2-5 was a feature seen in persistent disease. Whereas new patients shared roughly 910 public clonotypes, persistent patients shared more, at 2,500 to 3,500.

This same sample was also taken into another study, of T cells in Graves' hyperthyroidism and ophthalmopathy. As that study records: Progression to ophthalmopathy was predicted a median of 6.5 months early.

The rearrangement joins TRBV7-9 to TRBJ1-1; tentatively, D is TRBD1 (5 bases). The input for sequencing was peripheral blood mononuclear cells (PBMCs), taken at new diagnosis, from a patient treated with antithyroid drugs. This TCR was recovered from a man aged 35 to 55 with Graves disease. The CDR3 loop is CASSPSGLGAFF. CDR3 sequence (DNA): TGTGCCAGCAGCCCCTCGGGACTGGGAGCTTTCTTT. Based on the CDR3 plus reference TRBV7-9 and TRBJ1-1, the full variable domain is DTGVSQNPRHKITKRGQNVTFRCDPISEHNRLYWYRQTLGQGPEFLTYFQNEAQLEKSRLLSDRFSAERPKGSFSTLEIQRTEQGDSAMYLCASSPSGLGAFFGQGTRLTVV.